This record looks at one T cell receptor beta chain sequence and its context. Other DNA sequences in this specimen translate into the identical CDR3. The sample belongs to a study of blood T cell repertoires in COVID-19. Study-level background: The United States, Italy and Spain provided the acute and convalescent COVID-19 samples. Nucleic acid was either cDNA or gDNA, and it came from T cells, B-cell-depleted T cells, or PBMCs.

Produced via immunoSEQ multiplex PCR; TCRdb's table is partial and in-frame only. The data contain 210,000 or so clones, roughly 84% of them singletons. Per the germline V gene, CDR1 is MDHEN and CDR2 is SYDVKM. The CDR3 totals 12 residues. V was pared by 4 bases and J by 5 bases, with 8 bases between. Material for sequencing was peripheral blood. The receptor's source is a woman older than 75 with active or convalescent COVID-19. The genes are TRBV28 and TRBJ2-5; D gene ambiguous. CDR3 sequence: CASSSRRETQYF. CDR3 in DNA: TGTGCCAGCAGTTCGAGGCGGGAGACCCAGTACTTC.